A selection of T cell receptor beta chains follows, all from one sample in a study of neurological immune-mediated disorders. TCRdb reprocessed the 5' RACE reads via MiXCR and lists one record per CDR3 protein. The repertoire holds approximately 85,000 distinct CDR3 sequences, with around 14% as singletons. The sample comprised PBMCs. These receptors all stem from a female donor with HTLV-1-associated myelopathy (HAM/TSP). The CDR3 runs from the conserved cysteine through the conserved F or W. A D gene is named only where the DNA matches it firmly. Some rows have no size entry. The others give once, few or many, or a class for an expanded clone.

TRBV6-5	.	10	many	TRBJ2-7	TGTGCCAGCAGTTCCGCCGGGCAGTACTTC	CASSSAGQYF
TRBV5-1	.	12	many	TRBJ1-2	TGCGCCAGCAGCTTGGATGCAGATGGCTACACCTTC	CASSLDADGYTF
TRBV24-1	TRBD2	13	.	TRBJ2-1	TGTGCCACCAGCGGGGGGGTCTACAATGAGCAGTTCTTC	CATSGGVYNEQFF
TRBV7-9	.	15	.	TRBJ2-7	TGTGCCAGCAGCTTAGATCCAGGGATGGCCTACGAGCAGTACTTC	CASSLDPGMAYEQYF
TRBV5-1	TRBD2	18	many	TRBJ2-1	TGCGCCAGCAGCTTGGGGGAGGGAAGCGGGGGCCTGTACAATGAGCAGTTCTTC	CASSLGEGSGGLYNEQFF
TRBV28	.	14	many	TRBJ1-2	TGTGCCAGCAGTTTACGGCAACAGAACTATGGCTACACCTTC	CASSLRQQNYGYTF
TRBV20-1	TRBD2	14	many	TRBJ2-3	TGCAGTGCTAGAGGAGCGGGAGCGGCAGATACGCAGTATTTT	CSARGAGAADTQYF
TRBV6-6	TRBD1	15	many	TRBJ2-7	TGTGCCAGCAGAAGGACAGGGACCCTGTCCTACGAGCAGTACTTC	CASRRTGTLSYEQYF
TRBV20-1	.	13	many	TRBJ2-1	TGCAGTGCCCGTCGGGTGGCGGGGAATGAGCAGTTCTTC	CSARRVAGNEQFF
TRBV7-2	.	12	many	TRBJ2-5	TGTGCCAGCAGCCCGCAAGGGGAGACCCAGTACTTC	CASSPQGETQYF
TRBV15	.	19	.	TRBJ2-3	TGTGCTACCAGCAGACCCCCCTGGAGGGAGCGGAGGGGAGCAGATACGCAGTATTTT	CATSRPPWRERRGADTQYF
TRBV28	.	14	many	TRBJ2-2	TGTGCCAGCAGGGGTCAGGGGCGCTCCGGGGAGCTGTTTTTT	CASRGQGRSGELFF
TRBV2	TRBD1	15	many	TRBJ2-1	TGTGCCAGCAGTGAAGAGAGACAGGGGAAGCGGGAGCAGTTCTTC	CASSEERQGKREQFF
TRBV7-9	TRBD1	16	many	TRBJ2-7	TGTGCCAGCAGCTTGGGGGACAGGGGCTTCCCCTACGAGCAGTACTTC	CASSLGDRGFPYEQYF
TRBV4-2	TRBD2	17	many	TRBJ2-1	TGTGCCAGCAGCCAAGAAGGGCTAGCGGGGCTTGTACGGGAGCAGTTCTTC	CASSQEGLAGLVREQFF
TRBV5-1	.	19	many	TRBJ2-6	TGCGCCAGCAGCCAAATACAGACAGGATTAGGTACTGGGGCCAACGTCCTGACTTTC	CASSQIQTGLGTGANVLTF
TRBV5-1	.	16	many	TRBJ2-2	TGCGCCAGCAGCTTGGGATATTTTACGAACACCGGGGAGCTGTTTTTT	CASSLGYFTNTGELFF
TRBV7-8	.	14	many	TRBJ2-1	TGTGCCAGCAGCCTCCAGAGTGGGGCTCTTGAGCAGTTCTTC	CASSLQSGALEQFF
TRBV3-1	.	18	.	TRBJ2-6	TGTGCCAGCAGCCACATGACGGCTCACCCCTCTGGGGCCAACGTCCTGACTTTC	CASSHMTAHPSGANVLTF
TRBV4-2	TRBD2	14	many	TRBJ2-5	TGTGCCAGCAGCCAAACTAGCGGAAAAGAGACCCAGTACTTC	CASSQTSGKETQYF
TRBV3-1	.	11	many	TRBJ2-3	TGTGCCAGCAGCCAAGATGATACGCAGTATTTT	CASSQDDTQYF
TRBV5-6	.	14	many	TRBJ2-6	TGTGCCAGCAGCGCCTACTCTGGGGCCAACGTCCTGACTTTC	CASSAYSGANVLTF
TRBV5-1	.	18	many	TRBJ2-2	TGCGCCAGCAGCTTACTGGATTTAGGGGGTTCGAACACCGGGGAGCTGTTTTTT	CASSLLDLGGSNTGELFF
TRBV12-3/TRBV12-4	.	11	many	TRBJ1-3	TGTGCCAGCACTTCTGGAAACACCATATATTTT	CASTSGNTIYF
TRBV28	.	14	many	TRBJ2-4	TGTGCCAGTACAGGCCCGGGGGCCAAAAACATTCAGTACTTC	CASTGPGAKNIQYF
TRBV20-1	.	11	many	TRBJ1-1	TGCAGTGCTCCAGGGACCTCGGAAGCTTTCTTT	CSAPGTSEAFF
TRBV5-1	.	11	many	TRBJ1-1	TGCGCCAGCAGCTTCGGGCAGGCAGCTTTCTTT	CASSFGQAAFF
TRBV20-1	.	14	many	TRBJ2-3	TGCAGTGCTAGAGATATGCGGGGAGCAGATACGCAGTATTTT	CSARDMRGADTQYF
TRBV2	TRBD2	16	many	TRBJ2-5	TGTGCCAGCAGTGAAGGGATAGCGGGGGGCCAAGAGACCCAGTACTTC	CASSEGIAGGQETQYF
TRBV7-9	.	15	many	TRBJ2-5	TGTGCCAGCAGCTTAGCCCAGGGAATCGGAGAGACCCAGTACTTC	CASSLAQGIGETQYF
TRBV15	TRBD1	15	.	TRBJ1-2	TGTGCCACCAGCAGCTTACAGGGGGCGAACTATGGCTACACCTTC	CATSSLQGANYGYTF
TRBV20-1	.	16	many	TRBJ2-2	TGCAGTGCTATGGCCGGAGTCCGGAGGTATACCGGGGAGCTGTTTTTT	CSAMAGVRRYTGELFF
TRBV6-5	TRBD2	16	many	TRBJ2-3	TGTGCCAGCAGTTCCACGAGCGGGGGGGGTCCCTCCTCGCAGTATTTT	CASSSTSGGGPSSQYF
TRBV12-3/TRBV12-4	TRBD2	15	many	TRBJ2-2	TGTGCCAGCAGTCTATCCGGGGGGGCCACCGGGGAGCTGTTTTTT	CASSLSGGATGELFF
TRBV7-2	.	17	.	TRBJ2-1	TGTGCCAGCAGCTCCCCCTATGTCAGGGGGGGCGGTAATGAGCAGTTCTTC	CASSSPYVRGGGNEQFF
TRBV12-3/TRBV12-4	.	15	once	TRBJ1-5	TGTGCCAGCAGGACGACAGGCGATGGCAATCAGCCCCAGCATTTT	CASRTTGDGNQPQHF
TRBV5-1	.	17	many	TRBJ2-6	TGCGCCAGCAGCACGGGGGACAGTCTCTCTGGGGCCAACGTCCTGACTTTC	CASSTGDSLSGANVLTF
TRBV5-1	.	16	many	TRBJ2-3	TGCGCCAGCCGAAGTGGAGGGTTCGGTGACACAGATACGCAGTATTTT	CASRSGGFGDTDTQYF
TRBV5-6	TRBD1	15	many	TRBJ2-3	TGTGCCAGCAGAGAGGTCGGGACAGGGGAGGATACGCAGTATTTT	CASREVGTGEDTQYF
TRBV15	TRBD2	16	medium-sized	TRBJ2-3	TGTGCCACCAGCAGAGGTGCGGGGGGAAGCACAGATACGCAGTATTTT	CATSRGAGGSTDTQYF
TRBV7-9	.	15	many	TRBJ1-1	TGTGCCAGCAGCTCCCTTGACCAGAGAAACACTGAAGCTTTCTTT	CASSSLDQRNTEAFF
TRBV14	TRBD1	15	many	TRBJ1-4	TGTGCCAGCAGCCAAGCGGCAGGGGGGGGAGAAAAACTGTTTTTT	CASSQAAGGGEKLFF
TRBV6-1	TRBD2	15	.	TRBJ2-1	TGTGCCAGTAACCAACTAGCGGTGTCGTGGACTGAGCAGTTCTTC	CASNQLAVSWTEQFF
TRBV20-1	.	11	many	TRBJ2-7	TGCAGCGTCCCAGGGTGGTACGAGCAGTACTTC	CSVPGWYEQYF
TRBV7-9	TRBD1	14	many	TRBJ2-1	TGTGCCAGCAGCGTGGGACAGGGGGTTTATGAGCAGTTCTTC	CASSVGQGVYEQFF
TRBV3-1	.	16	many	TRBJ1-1	TGTGCCAGCAGCCAAGAAAGGCTGGAAGGGAACACTGAAGCTTTCTTT	CASSQERLEGNTEAFF
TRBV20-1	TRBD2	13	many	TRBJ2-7	TGCAGTGCTAGTGAAGCGGGAGATTACGAGCAGTACTTC	CSASEAGDYEQYF
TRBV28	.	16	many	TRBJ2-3	TGTGCCAGCAGTTTAAAGCTGGGGATCAACACAGATACGCAGTATTTT	CASSLKLGINTDTQYF
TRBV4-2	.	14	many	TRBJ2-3	TGTGCCAGCAGCCAAGATCAGGCCCCAGATACGCAGTATTTT	CASSQDQAPDTQYF
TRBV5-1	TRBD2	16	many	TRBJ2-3	TGCGCCAGCAGCTTGGCGGCGGGGGGCCGCACAGATACGCAGTATTTT	CASSLAAGGRTDTQYF
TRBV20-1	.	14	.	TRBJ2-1	TGCAGTGCGCACGGGAGCCAGGTGTACAATGAGCAGTTCTTC	CSAHGSQVYNEQFF
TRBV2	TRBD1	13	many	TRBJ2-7	TGTGCCAGCAGTGGGACAGGGTTTGACGAGCAGTACTTC	CASSGTGFDEQYF
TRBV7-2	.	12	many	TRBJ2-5	TGTGCCAGCAGCGTATACCAAGAGACCCAGTACTTC	CASSVYQETQYF
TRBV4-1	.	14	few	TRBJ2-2	TGCGCCAGCAGCCAGACGGGGGGCGCCCGGGAGCTGTTTTTT	CASSQTGGARELFF
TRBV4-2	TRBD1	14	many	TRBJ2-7	TGTGCCAGCAGCCCGCAGGGGGCGAGTGGCGAGCAGTACTTC	CASSPQGASGEQYF
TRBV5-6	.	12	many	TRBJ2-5	TGTGCCAGCAGCCGGAGAGGGTACACCCAGTACTTC	CASSRRGYTQYF
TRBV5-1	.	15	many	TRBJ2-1	TGCGCCAGCAGCGTGGGACCGGACAGCTACAATGAGCAGTTCTTC	CASSVGPDSYNEQFF
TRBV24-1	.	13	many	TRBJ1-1	TGTGCCACCAGTTTGGCGCGCGGCACTGAAGCTTTCTTT	CATSLARGTEAFF
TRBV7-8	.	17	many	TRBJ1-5	TGTGCCAGCAGCTTATTGAGGCGCGGATATAGCAATCAGCCCCAGCATTTT	CASSLLRRGYSNQPQHF
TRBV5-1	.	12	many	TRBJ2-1	TGCGCCAGCAGCTTGGATCGGGCTGAGCAGTTCTTC	CASSLDRAEQFF